This T cell receptor (beta chain) was sequenced during a study of regulatory T cells in long-lasting Graves disease. The CDR3 loop spans 14 amino acids. Trimming cost V 3 bases and J 1 base, with 9 bases left between them. The germline V gene encodes CDR1 MNHNS and CDR2 SASEGT. HTBI primers from iRepertoire and Arm-PCR of CDR3 regions yielded the TCR beta libraries. TCRdb independently ran MiXCR on the multiplex PCR reads; one entry per CDR3 protein. The sample lists hundreds of thousands of distinct CDR3 sequences, approximately 15% seen once, with more than 8.5% in the top ten. Time point: newly diagnosed GD, antithyroid drugs for less than 3 months. PBMC RNA was the source of the TCR library. American Thyroid Association guidelines defined Graves' disease diagnosis. This sample also appeared in a second study, on T cells in Graves' hyperthyroidism and ophthalmopathy. From that study: From stable hyperthyroidism, ophthalmopathy was set apart by a 13 V-J model.

This sequence was found in a man aged 25-45 years with Graves disease. V and J are TRBV6-1 and TRBJ1-1, with D possibly TRBD1 on 5 matching bases. The specimen was peripheral blood mononuclear cells (PBMCs), collected at new diagnosis, from a patient treated with antithyroid drugs. The CDR3 bases are TGTGCCAGCAGTGAGAGGAGGGGGAACACTGAAGCTTTCTTT. This gives the protein CASSERRGNTEAFF.